This entry is about one T cell receptor beta chain. Its antigen is still unknown. At one end the junction does not follow the germline gene, possibly because of a read error. The data are from a study of T cell responses to AZD1222 COVID-19 vaccine. Study background: Whether given at about 4 or about 12 weeks, second doses were pooled.

Looked up from germline, CDR1 is SGHRS and CDR2 is YFSETQ. The CDR3 contains 13 residues. Study-wide points: Among spike-specific TCRs, nearly half reportedly target unmutated variant regions. Donors in the cohort were predominantly white British and more often female, and clonal diversity was possibly underestimated.

Sequencing used immunoSEQ multiplex PCR; TCRdb keeps in-frame clones, though not all of them. The sample comprises around 140,000 clones, around 90% of which are singletons, and roughly 5% rests with the top ten. The chain recombines TRBV5-1 with TRBJ1-2, with D perhaps TRBD1 (5 bases). The source was peripheral blood, collected on day 0 of AZD1222 vaccination. The sequence was obtained from an adult in good health. The CDR3: CASSLGQLVGYTF. In DNA form, the CDR3 reads TGCGCCAGCAGTTTGGGGCAGCTGGTGGGCTACACCTTC.